Shown below are 15 T cell receptor beta chains from a single sample sequenced in a study of T cell changes during pregnancy in multiple sclerosis. Produced via immunoSEQ multiplex PCR; TCRdb's table is partial and in-frame only. This table holds some 35,000 clones, over 85% found once. The source material was CD4+ T cells from peripheral blood mononuclear cells, sampled after pregnancy. The receptor set was obtained from a female donor in good health, enrolled as a control in a pregnancy study.

The DNA for the CDR3 is TGCAGCGTCGGACCGGCAGGGTACTATGGCTACACCTTC. Encoded protein: CSVGPAGYYGYTF. V gene TRBV29-1 combines with J gene TRBJ1-2; D might be TRBD1 (5 bases). This CDR3 is built from 13 residues. Per the germline V gene, CDR1 is SQVTM and CDR2 is ANQGSEA. The V gene lost 6 bases and the J gene lost 3 bases, with 14 bases spanning the gap.

The genes are TRBV7-3 and TRBJ2-1; 9 bases agree with TRBD2. Germline CDR1 is SGHTA and CDR2 is FQGTGA. V gave up 1 base and J gave up 4 bases; unmatched junction bases: 2. The CDR3 contains 15 residues. CDR3 nucleotides: TGTGCCAGCAGCTTAAGTAGCGGGGGATACAATGAGCAGTTCTTC. Translated, it gives CASSLSSGGYNEQFF.

The chain uses TRBV6-6 and TRBJ1-5, with TRBD1 as a possible D gene (5 bases). Germline V gives CDR1 MNHNY, CDR2 SVGAGI (reference sequence). Trimming shortened V by 0 bases and J by 5 bases, and 11 bases separated the two germline ends. The CDR3 length is 15 residues. The CDR3 sequence: CASSYSGEGDQPQHF. The CDR3 DNA is TGTGCCAGCAGTTACTCAGGGGAAGGAGATCAGCCCCAGCATTTT.

This rearrangement joins TRBV5-6 to TRBJ1-6, with D uncertain. The germline V gene encodes CDR1 SGHDT and CDR2 YYEEEE. This CDR3 has 14 residues. Between the trimmed V and J ends, which lost 1 base and 7 bases, there was a span of 9 bases. The CDR3 region has the DNA TGTGCCAGCAGCTTGTCAGGTCGGAATTCACCCCTCCACTTT. This translates into CASSLSGRNSPLHF.

V and J are TRBV7-3 and TRBJ1-6; no clear D gene. This CDR3 comprises 12 residues. Germline loops: CDR1 SGHTA, CDR2 FQGTGA. V was pared by 5 bases and J by 10 bases, with 9 bases between. This chain's CDR3 is CASSRGRSPLHF. The CDR3 DNA follows: TGTGCCAGCAGCAGAGGAAGGTCACCCCTCCACTTT. Full variable domain (outside the CDR3, taken from reference TRBV7-3 and TRBJ1-6): GAGVSQTPSNKVTEKGKYVELRCDPISGHTALYWYRQSLGQGPEFLIYFQGTGAADDSGLPNDRFFAVRPEGSVSTLKIQRTERGDSAVYLCASSRGRSPLHFGNGTRLTVT.

The chain is built from TRBV12-5 and TRBJ2-7; 7 positions match TRBD1. Per germline, CDR1 LGHNT and CDR2 FRNRAP. The CDR3 loop spans 15 amino acids. The junction had 9 bases not matched to a gene; V was cut back by 4 bases and J by 3 bases. In DNA, the CDR3 is TGTGCTAGTGGTTCGGGACAGTTGAACCTCTACGAGCAGTACTTC. Amino acid sequence: CASGSGQLNLYEQYF.

Only one count was recorded for this clone. The rearrangement uses TRBV9 and TRBJ1-2, with TRBD1 matching over 8 bases. The CDR3 spans 13 residues. Germline values: CDR1 SGDLS, CDR2 YYNGEE. V trimming: 6 bases; J trimming: 4 bases; junction bases outside the gene matches: 5. The CDR3 nucleotides are TGTGCCAGCACCAACACAGGGGGCTATGGCTACACCTTC. Its translation: CASTNTGGYGYTF.

The chain has TRBV13 and TRBJ2-1; 9 positions agree with TRBD2. Germline V gives CDR1 PRHDT, CDR2 FYEKMQ (reference sequence). This CDR3 has 22 amino acids. V dropped 1 base and J dropped 0; count of bases not matched to a gene: 19. CDR3 DNA sequence: TGTGCCAGCAGCTTAGAGAGCAGACTAGCGGCACGAACGTTGAGCTCCTACAATGAGCAGTTCTTC. This encodes CASSLESRLAARTLSSYNEQFF.

This chain links TRBV9 with TRBJ1-6; 8 bases map to TRBD1. V lost 7 bases and J lost 4; bases outside the gene matches: 10. The germline V gene has CDR1 SGDLS and CDR2 YYNGEE. CDR3 length: 16 residues. The CDR3 DNA is TGTGCCAGCTCCGACAGGGGCCAAGCATATAATTCACCCCTCCACTTT. It codes for CASSDRGQAYNSPLHF.

V and J are TRBV7-2 and TRBJ1-4; D is unresolved. The CDR3 loop spans 13 amino acids. With 5 bases removed from V and 8 bases from J, the gap between germline ends came to 12 bases. The germline V gene encodes CDR1 SGHTA and CDR2 FQGNSA. The CDR3 region is CASSLRGEEKLFF. The CDR3 coding sequence is TGTGCCAGCAGCCTCCGGGGAGAAGAAAAACTGTTTTTT.

The rearrangement uses TRBV7-2 and TRBJ2-5, with D uncertain. Germline CDR1 and CDR2: SGHTA and FQGNSA. The CDR3 length is 13 residues. Between the trimmed V and J ends, which lost 0 bases and 1 base, there was a span of 3 bases. CDR3 DNA: TGTGCCAGCAGCTTAGCTAGCCAAGAGACCCAGTACTTC. Translating it yields CASSLASQETQYF.

The V call is TRBV9, the J call TRBJ1-4; tentative D call: TRBD1 (6 bases). Trimming cost V 0 bases and J 5 bases, with 17 bases left between them. In germline, CDR1 is SGDLS, CDR2 YYNGEE. This CDR3 has 17 residues. The CDR3 DNA sequence: TGTGCCAGCAGCGTAGGAAGCCGTGGGGGCGGGAATGAAAAACTGTTTTTT. Translating gives CASSVGSRGGGNEKLFF.

The count of this clone is one. The genes are TRBV27 and TRBJ1-6; D is uncertain. The V end was cut by 4 bases, the J end by 10 bases, with 11 bases between. This CDR3 is built from 13 residues. Per germline, CDR1 MNHEY and CDR2 SMNVEV (reference sequence). CDR3 residues: CASSWREGSPLHF. In nucleotides, the CDR3 is TGTGCCAGCAGTTGGCGGGAGGGATCACCCCTCCACTTT.

The J gene is TRBJ1-1, the V gene TRBV11-2, with TRBD1 identical over 7 bases. The CDR3 covers 14 residues. Germline CDR1 and CDR2: SGHAT and FQNNGV. Trimming cost V 6 bases and J 2 bases; bases outside gene matches: 6. The CDR3 loop is CASRSGTVNTEAFF. CDR3 bases: TGTGCCAGCAGGTCCGGGACAGTAAACACTGAAGCTTTCTTT.

The rearrangement uses TRBV7-3 and TRBJ2-1, with 8 bases identical to TRBD2. Per the germline V gene, CDR1 is SGHTA and CDR2 is FQGTGA. There are 17 residues in the CDR3. The V segment lost 0 bases and the J segment 0 bases; nucleotides outside the gene matches: 4. CDR3 in amino acids: CASSLTLAGPSYNEQFF. The CDR3, as DNA: TGTGCCAGCAGCTTAACCCTAGCGGGCCCCTCCTACAATGAGCAGTTCTTC. Drawing the rest from reference TRBV7-3 and TRBJ2-1, the complete variable domain is GAGVSQTPSNKVTEKGKYVELRCDPISGHTALYWYRQSLGQGPEFLIYFQGTGAADDSGLPNDRFFAVRPEGSVSTLKIQRTERGDSAVYLCASSLTLAGPSYNEQFFGPGTRLTVL.